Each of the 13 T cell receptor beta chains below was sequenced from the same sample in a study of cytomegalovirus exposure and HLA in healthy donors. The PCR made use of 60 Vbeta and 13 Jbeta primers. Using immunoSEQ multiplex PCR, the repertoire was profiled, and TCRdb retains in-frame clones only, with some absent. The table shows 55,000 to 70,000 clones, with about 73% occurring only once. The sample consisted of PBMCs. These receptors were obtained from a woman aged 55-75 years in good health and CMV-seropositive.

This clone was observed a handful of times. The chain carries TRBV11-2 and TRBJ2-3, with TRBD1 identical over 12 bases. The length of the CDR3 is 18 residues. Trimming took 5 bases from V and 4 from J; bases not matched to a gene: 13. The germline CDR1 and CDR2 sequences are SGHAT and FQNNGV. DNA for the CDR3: TGTGCCAGCAGCCTAGGGACAGGGGGCCGAGGTGGAGCAGATACGCAGTATTTT. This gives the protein CASSLGTGGRGGADTQYF.

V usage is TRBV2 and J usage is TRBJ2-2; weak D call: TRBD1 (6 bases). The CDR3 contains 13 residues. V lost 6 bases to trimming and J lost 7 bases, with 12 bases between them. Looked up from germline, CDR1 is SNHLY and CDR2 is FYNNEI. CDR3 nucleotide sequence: TGTGCCAGCAGCGGGACAACTCGCGGGGAGCTGTTTTTT. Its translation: CASSGTTRGELFF.

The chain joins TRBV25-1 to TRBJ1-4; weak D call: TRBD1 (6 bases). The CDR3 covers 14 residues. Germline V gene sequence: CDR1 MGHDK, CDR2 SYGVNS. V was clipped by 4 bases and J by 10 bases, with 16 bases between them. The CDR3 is CASSVNRADGKLFF. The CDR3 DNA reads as TGTGCCAGCAGTGTAAACAGGGCCGATGGAAAACTGTTTTTT.

The CDR3 sequence is CASSLGSGGAKDTQYF. The CDR3 DNA reads as TGCGCCAGCAGCCTAGGCAGCGGGGGGGCCAAAGATACGCAGTATTTT. V usage is TRBV5-1 and J usage is TRBJ2-3; 10 nucleotides line up with TRBD2. CDR3 length equals 16 residues. V gave up 4 bases and J gave up 5 bases; unmatched junction bases: 10. Germline assignment: CDR1 SGHRS and CDR2 YFSETQ.

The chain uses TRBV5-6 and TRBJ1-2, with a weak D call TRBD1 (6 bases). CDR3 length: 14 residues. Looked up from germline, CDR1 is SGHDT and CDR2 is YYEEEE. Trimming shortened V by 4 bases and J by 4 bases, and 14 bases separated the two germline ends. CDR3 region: CASSSRGQIYGYTF. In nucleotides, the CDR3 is TGTGCCAGCAGCAGCCGGGGACAAATCTATGGCTACACCTTC.

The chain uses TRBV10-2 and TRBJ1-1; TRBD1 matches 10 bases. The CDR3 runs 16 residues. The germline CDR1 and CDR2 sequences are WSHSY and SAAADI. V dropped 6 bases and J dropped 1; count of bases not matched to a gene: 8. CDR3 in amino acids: CASSVGQGLRNTEAFF. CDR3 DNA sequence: TGCGCCAGCAGCGTGGGACAGGGGTTAAGGAACACTGAAGCTTTCTTT.

The CDR3 DNA sequence: TGCGCCAGCAGACAGGGGTTGGGCTATGGCTACACCTTC. Encoded protein: CASRQGLGYGYTF. The chain links TRBV10-2 to TRBJ1-2; 7 nucleotides line up with TRBD1. The CDR3 covers 13 residues. Unmatched junction bases numbered 5, after V lost 6 bases and J lost 4 bases. Per germline, CDR1 WSHSY and CDR2 SAAADI.

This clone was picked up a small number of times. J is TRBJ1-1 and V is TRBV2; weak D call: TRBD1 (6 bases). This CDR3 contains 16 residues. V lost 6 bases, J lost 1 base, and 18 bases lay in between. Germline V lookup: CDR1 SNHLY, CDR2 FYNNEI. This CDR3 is CASRTGHRTKNTEAFF. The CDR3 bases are TGTGCCAGCAGAACAGGGCACAGAACAAAGAACACTGAAGCTTTCTTT.

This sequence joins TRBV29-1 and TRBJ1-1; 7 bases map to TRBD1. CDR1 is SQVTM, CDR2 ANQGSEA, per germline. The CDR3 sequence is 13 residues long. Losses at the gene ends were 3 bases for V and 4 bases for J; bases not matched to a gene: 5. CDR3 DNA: TGCAGCGTTGAGGGGACAGCGGTCACTGAAGCTTTCTTT. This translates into CSVEGTAVTEAFF. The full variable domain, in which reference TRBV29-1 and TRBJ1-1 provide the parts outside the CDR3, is SAVISQKPSRDICQRGTSLTIQCQVDSQVTMMFWYRQQPGQSLTLIATANQGSEATYESGFVIDKFPISRPNLTFSTLTVSNMSPEDSSIYLCSVEGTAVTEAFFGQGTRLTVV.

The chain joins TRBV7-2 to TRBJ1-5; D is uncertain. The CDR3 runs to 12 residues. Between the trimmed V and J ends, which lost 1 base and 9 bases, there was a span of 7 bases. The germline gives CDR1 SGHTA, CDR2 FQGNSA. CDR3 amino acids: CASSLGARPQHF. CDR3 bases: TGTGCCAGCAGCTTAGGGGCAAGGCCCCAGCATTTT.

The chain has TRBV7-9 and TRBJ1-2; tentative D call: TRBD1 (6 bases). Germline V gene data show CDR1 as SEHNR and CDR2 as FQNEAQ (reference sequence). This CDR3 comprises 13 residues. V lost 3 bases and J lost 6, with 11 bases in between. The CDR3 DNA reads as TGTGCCAGCAGCTTGGGGGGGGCGGATGGCTACACCTTC. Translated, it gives CASSLGGADGYTF.

CDR3 residues: CASSVTGTAEAFF. For the CDR3, the DNA is TGTGCCAGCAGCGTAACAGGGACCGCTGAAGCTTTCTTT. The chain recombines TRBV9 with TRBJ1-1; maybe TRBD1 (6 bases). Germline assignment: CDR1 SGDLS and CDR2 YYNGEE. The CDR3 is 13 amino acids. Trimming pared 1 base from V and 6 bases from J, leaving 10 bases between. The whole variable domain, filled in from reference TRBV9 and TRBJ1-1, reads DSGVTQTPKHLITATGQRVTLRCSPRSGDLSVYWYQQSLDQGLQFLIQYYNGEERAKGNILERFSAQQFPDLHSELNLSSLELGDSALYFCASSVTGTAEAFFGQGTRLTVV.

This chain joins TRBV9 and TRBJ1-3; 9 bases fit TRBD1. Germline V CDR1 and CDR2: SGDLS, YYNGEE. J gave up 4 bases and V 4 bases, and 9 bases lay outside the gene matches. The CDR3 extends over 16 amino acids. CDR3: CASSTTGTGLGNTIYF. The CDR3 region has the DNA TGTGCCAGCAGCACTACCGGGACAGGGTTGGGAAACACCATATATTTT. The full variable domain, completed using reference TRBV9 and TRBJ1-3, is DSGVTQTPKHLITATGQRVTLRCSPRSGDLSVYWYQQSLDQGLQFLIQYYNGEERAKGNILERFSAQQFPDLHSELNLSSLELGDSALYFCASSTTGTGLGNTIYFGEGSWLTVV.